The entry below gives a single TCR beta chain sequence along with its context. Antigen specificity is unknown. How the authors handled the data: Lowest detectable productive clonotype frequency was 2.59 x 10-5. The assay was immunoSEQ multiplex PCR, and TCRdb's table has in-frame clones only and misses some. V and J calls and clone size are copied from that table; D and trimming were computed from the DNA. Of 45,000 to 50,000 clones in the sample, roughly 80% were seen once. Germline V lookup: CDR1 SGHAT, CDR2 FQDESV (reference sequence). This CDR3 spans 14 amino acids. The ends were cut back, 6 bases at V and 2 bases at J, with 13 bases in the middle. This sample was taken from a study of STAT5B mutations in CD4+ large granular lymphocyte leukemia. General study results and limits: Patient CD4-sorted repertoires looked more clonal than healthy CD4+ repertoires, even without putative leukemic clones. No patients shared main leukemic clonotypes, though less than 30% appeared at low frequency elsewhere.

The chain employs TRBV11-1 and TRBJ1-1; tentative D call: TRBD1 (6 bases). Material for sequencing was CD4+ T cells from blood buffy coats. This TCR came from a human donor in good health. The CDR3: CASRRTGYNTEAFF. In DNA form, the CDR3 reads TGTGCCAGCAGGCGAACAGGGTACAACACTGAAGCTTTCTTT.